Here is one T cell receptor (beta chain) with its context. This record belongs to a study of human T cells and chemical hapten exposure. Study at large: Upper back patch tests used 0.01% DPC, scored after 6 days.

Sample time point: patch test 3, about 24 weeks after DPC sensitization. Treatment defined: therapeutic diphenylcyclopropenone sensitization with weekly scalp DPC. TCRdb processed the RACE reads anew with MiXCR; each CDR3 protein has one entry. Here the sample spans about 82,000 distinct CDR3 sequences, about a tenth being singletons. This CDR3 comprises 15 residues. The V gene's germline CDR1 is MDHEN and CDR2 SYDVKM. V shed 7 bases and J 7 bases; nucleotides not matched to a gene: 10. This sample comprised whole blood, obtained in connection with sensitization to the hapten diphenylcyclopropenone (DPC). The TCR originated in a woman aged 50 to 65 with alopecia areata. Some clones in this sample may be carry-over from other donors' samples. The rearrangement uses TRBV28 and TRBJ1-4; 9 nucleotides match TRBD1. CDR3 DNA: TGTGCCAGCAAAGGACAGGGGATCGGAGGTGAAAAACTGTTTTTT. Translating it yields CASKGQGIGGEKLFF.